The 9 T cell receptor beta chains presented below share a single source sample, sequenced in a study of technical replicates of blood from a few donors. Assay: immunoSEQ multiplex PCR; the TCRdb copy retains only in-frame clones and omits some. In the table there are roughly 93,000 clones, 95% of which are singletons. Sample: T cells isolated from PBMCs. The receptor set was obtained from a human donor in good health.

CDR3 sequence: CAWSPLSGLPVSLHF. In DNA, the CDR3 is TGTGCCTGGAGTCCGTTGAGCGGATTGCCTGTGTCCCTCCACTTT. The chain joins TRBV30 to TRBJ1-6, with D hard to call. Trimming took 2 bases from V and 14 from J, leaving 22 bases between them. The length of the CDR3 is 15 residues. Germline V gene lookup returns CDR1 GTSNPN and CDR2 SVGIG (reference sequence).

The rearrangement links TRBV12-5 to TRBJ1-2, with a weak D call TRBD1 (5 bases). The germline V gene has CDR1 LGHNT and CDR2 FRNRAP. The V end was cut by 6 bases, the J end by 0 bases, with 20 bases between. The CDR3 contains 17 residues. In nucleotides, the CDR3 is TGTGCTAGTGGCCTATGGGACGCGGGGGAAACTAACTATGGCTACACCTTC. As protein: CASGLWDAGETNYGYTF. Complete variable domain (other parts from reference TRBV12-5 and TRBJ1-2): DARVTQTPRHKVTEMGQEVTMRCQPILGHNTVFWYRQTMMQGLELLAYFRNRAPLDDSGMPKDRFSAEMPDATLATLKIQPSEPRDSAVYFCASGLWDAGETNYGYTFGSGTRLTVV.

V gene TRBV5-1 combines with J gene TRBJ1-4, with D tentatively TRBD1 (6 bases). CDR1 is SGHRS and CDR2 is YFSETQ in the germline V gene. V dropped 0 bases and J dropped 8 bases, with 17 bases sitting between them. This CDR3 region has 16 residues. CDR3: CASSLVEGGGSEKLFF. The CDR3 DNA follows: TGCGCCAGCAGCTTGGTAGAAGGGGGGGGCTCGGAAAAACTGTTTTTT.

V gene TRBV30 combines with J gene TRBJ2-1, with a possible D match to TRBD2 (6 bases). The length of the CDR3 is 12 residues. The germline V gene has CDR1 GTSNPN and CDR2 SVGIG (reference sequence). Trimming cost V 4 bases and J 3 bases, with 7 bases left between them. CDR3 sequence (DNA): TGTGCCTGGACCGGGGGCTACAATGAGCAGTTCTTC. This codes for CAWTGGYNEQFF.

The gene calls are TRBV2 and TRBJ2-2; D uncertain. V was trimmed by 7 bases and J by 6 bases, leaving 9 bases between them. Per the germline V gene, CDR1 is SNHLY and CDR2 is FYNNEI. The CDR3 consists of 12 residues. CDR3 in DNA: TGTGCCAGCAACAGATTGCCCGGGGAGCTGTTTTTT. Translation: CASNRLPGELFF.

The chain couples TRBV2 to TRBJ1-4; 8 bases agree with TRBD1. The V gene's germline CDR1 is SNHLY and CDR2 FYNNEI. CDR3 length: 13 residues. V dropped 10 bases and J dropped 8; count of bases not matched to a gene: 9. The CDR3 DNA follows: TGTGCCAAAGAAACAGGGGGTGCCGAAAAACTGTTTTTT. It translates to CAKETGGAEKLFF.

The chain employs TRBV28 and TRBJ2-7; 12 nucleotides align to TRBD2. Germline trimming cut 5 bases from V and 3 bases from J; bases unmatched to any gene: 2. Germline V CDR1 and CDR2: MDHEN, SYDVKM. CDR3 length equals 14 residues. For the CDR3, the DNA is TGTGCCAGCAGTCTAGCGGGAGGGCGCTACGAGCAGTACTTC. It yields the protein CASSLAGGRYEQYF.

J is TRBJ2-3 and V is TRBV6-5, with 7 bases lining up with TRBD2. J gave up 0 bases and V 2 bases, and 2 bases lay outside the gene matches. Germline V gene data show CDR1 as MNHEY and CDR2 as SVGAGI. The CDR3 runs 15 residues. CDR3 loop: CASSYGGGSTDTQYF. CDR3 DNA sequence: TGTGCCAGCAGTTACGGCGGGGGTAGCACAGATACGCAGTATTTT.

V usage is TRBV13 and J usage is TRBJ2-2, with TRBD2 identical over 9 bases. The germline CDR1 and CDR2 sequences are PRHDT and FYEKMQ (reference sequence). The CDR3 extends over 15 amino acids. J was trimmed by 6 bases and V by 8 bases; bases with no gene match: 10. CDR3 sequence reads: CASRARAGGAGELFF. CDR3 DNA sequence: TGTGCCAGCCGCGCGAGAGCGGGAGGCGCCGGGGAGCTGTTTTTT.